This record covers a single TCR beta chain. This record belongs to a study of blood T cell repertoires in COVID-19. Study-wide background: Acute-phase and convalescent COVID-19 samples originated in the United States, Italy and Spain.

The germline V gene has CDR1 GTSNPN and CDR2 SVGIG (reference sequence). Germline trimming cut 4 bases from V and 4 bases from J; bases unmatched to any gene: 13. This CDR3 has 17 residues. Here immunoSEQ multiplex PCR was the method, and the copy in TCRdb shows in-frame clones only, minus some. The table has 220,000 or so clones, about 88% seen once. The chain employs TRBV30 and TRBJ2-5, with 12 nucleotides matching TRBD2. Sequenced sample: peripheral blood. This sequence originates from a woman in her 50s with COVID-19, enrolled during active disease. The CDR3 reads CAWTNGVSTSGRETQYF. As DNA, the CDR3 is TGTGCCTGGACCAACGGGGTATCGACTAGCGGGAGAGAGACCCAGTACTTC. The whole variable domain, filled in from reference TRBV30 and TRBJ2-5, reads SQTIHQWPATLVQPVGSPLSLECTVEGTSNPNLYWYRQAAGRGLQLLFYSVGIGQISSEVPQNLSASRPQDRQFILSSKKLLLSDSGFYLCAWTNGVSTSGRETQYFGPGTRLLVL.